The rows below give T cell receptor beta chains drawn from one sample of a study of T cells in localized non-small cell lung cancer. Clones were sequenced by immunoSEQ multiplex PCR, and TCRdb holds only the in-frame ones, with some missing. The profile shows some 11,000 clones, around 79% of them singletons. The sequences come from peripheral blood, collected before any cancer treatment. The origin of the receptors is a male donor aged 60 or over with stage I lung adenocarcinoma. Each CDR3 is given with its conserved first and last residue. A D gene is named only where the DNA matches it firmly.

j_call	d_call	v_call	cdr3_aa	cdr3_nt
TRBJ2-5	TRBD1	TRBV5-1	CASRQGLQETQYF	TGCGCCAGTCGACAGGGGCTCCAAGAGACCCAGTACTTC
TRBJ2-7	NA	TRBV7-9	CASSFGSSYEQYF	TGTGCCAGCAGCTTCGGCAGCTCCTACGAGCAGTACTTC
TRBJ2-7	NA	TRBV7-3	CASRAPISTHYEQYF	TGTGCCAGCAGGGCCCCCATATCAACACACTACGAGCAGTACTTC
TRBJ1-2	NA	TRBV5-6	CASSEYRAHGYTF	TGTGCCAGCAGCGAATACAGGGCGCATGGCTACACCTTC
TRBJ2-3	NA	TRBV7-3	CASSPQGGRTQYF	TGTGCCAGCAGCCCCCAAGGCGGGCGTACGCAGTATTTT
TRBJ1-2	NA	TRBV19	CASSMRRFYGYTF	TGTGCCAGTAGTATGCGTAGATTCTATGGCTACACCTTC
TRBJ1-1	NA	TRBV29-1	CSVEVRRWSNTEAFF	TGCAGCGTTGAGGTCCGCAGGTGGTCGAACACTGAAGCTTTCTTT
TRBJ2-2	TRBD2	TRBV11-2	CASSLSGTQTGELFF	TGTGCCAGCAGCTTGAGCGGGACCCAAACCGGGGAGCTGTTTTTT
TRBJ2-7	TRBD2	TRBV7-8	CASSAVRGVGSYEQYF	TGTGCCAGCAGCGCAGTCCGGGGGGTGGGGTCCTACGAGCAGTACTTC
TRBJ2-7	NA	TRBV6-4	CASSVDSLGYEQYF	TGTGCCAGCAGTGTCGACAGCCTCGGCTACGAGCAGTACTTC
TRBJ2-3	NA	TRBV28	CASRASGPPTDTQYF	TGTGCCAGCAGGGCATCCGGGCCCCCCACAGATACGCAGTATTTT